These 9 T cell receptor beta chains were all obtained from the same sample, sequenced in a study of CD4+ T cells in melanoma. Using immunoSEQ multiplex PCR, the repertoire was profiled, and TCRdb retains in-frame clones only, with some absent. The sample lists around 6,500 clones; approximately 64% were seen once. The sample comprised cells from a culture (not recorded whether cultured in vitro). Receptor source: a human donor with melanoma.

The chain joins TRBV6-5 to TRBJ2-7; no clear D. The CDR3 covers 15 residues. The ends were cut back, 0 bases at V and 1 base at J, with 10 bases in the middle. Per the germline V gene, CDR1 is MNHEY and CDR2 is SVGAGI. The CDR3 loop is CASSYSSAGSYEQYF. CDR3 nucleotides: TGTGCCAGCAGTTACTCGTCGGCAGGATCCTACGAGCAGTACTTC.

The genes are TRBV2 and TRBJ2-2; 7 nucleotides align to TRBD1. Germline CDR1 SNHLY, CDR2 FYNNEI. The CDR3 runs 15 residues. With 6 bases clipped from V and 2 bases from J, the junction kept 6 bases outside the gene matches. The CDR3 loop is CASSARGRNTGELFF. CDR3 coding DNA: TGTGCCAGCAGCGCCAGGGGGAGAAACACCGGGGAGCTGTTTTTT.

CDR3 bases: TGTGCCAGCAGCTCCGACAGGGGGCTTGGCTACACCTTC. Translation: CASSSDRGLGYTF. The rearrangement joins TRBV28 to TRBJ1-2; 10 bases align to TRBD1. This CDR3 comprises 13 residues. The V and J ends lost 6 bases and 7 bases, in that order; junction bases with no gene match: 5. Germline-derived CDR1 and CDR2 are MDHEN and SYDVKM.

The chain recombines TRBV5-1 with TRBJ1-2, with D uncertain. Deletions cut 4 bases from V and 2 bases from J, with 15 bases between. CDR3 size: 15 residues. Germline lookup yields CDR1 SGHRS and CDR2 YFSETQ. Here the CDR3 reads CASSMGVGGNYGYTF. CDR3 DNA: TGCGCCAGCAGCATGGGCGTTGGAGGGAACTATGGCTACACCTTC.

The rearrangement joins TRBV28 to TRBJ1-4; D is unresolved. Germline assignment: CDR1 MDHEN and CDR2 SYDVKM. V was trimmed by 8 bases and J by 8 bases, leaving 15 bases between them. CDR3 length: 13 residues. The CDR3 loop reads CASRREIGEKLFF. As DNA, the CDR3 is TGTGCCAGCCGACGGGAGATAGGCGAAAAACTGTTTTTT.

This clone was recorded a few times. The chain is built from TRBV2 and TRBJ1-4; 7 bases are a match to TRBD1. The germline V gene encodes CDR1 SNHLY and CDR2 FYNNEI. The V segment lost 5 bases and the J segment 0 bases; nucleotides outside the gene matches: 9. The CDR3 has 17 amino acids. The chain's CDR3 is CASSTDRDATTNEKLFF. CDR3 coding DNA: TGTGCCAGCAGTACCGACAGGGATGCAACAACTAATGAAAAACTGTTTTTT.

The chain carries TRBV30 and TRBJ1-6; unclear D gene. From germline, CDR1 is GTSNPN and CDR2 SVGIG (reference sequence). CDR3 size: 17 residues. Trimming pared 2 bases from V and 0 bases from J, leaving 14 bases between. The CDR3 here is CAWSPTDLGSYNSPLHF. CDR3 nucleotide sequence: TGTGCCTGGAGTCCCACCGACCTCGGCTCCTATAATTCACCCCTCCACTTT.

The J gene is TRBJ2-7, the V gene TRBV4-2; the D gene is possibly TRBD2 (7 bases). The CDR3 length is 15 residues. V lost 3 bases and J 6 bases, leaving 18 bases between the germline ends. The germline V gene has CDR1 LGHNA and CDR2 YNFKEQ. Here the CDR3 DNA reads TGTGCCAGCAGCCAGAGGGGGGGGAAGCGGGGCGAGCAGTACTTC. Its protein product is CASSQRGGKRGEQYF.

The V gene is TRBV9, the J gene TRBJ1-2; a possible D gene is TRBD1 (6 bases). The CDR3 spans 15 residues. Trimming left V 3 bases short and J 0 bases short, with 12 bases between. The V gene's germline CDR1 is SGDLS and CDR2 YYNGEE. CDR3 in amino acids: CASSGYRESNYGYTF. The DNA of the CDR3 is TGTGCCAGCAGCGGATACAGGGAGTCTAACTATGGCTACACCTTC.